Shown below are 7 T cell receptor beta chains from a single sample sequenced in a study of OX40 agonist ivuxolimab in advanced cancers. Here immunoSEQ multiplex PCR was the method, and the copy in TCRdb shows in-frame clones only, minus some. The sample consists of about 53,000 clones, approximately 84% of them appearing once. Sequencing was performed on CD4+ or CD8+ T cells sorted from blood, taken in a trial of the OX40 agonist ivuxolimab. Source of these receptors: an adult with an advanced solid tumor such as melanoma, head and neck, liver or kidney cancer.

This chain uses TRBV7-2 with TRBJ2-2, with 8 bases identical to TRBD1. Trimming cost V 0 bases and J 3 bases; bases outside gene matches: 0. Germline lookup yields CDR1 SGHTA and CDR2 FQGNSA. This CDR3 spans 15 amino acids. The CDR3 region is CASSLARGHTGELFF. The CDR3, as DNA: TGTGCCAGCAGCTTAGCCAGGGGGCACACCGGGGAGCTGTTTTTT.

The rearrangement joins TRBV11-2 to TRBJ1-1; D ambiguous. The CDR3 runs to 13 residues. Trimming removed 5 bases from V and 7 bases from J, with 14 bases in between. Looked up from germline, CDR1 is SGHAT and CDR2 is FQNNGV. The CDR3 loop reads CASSRDRVGEAFF. As DNA, the CDR3 is TGTGCCAGCAGCAGGGATCGAGTTGGTGAAGCTTTCTTT.

This clone occurred once. The rearrangement joins TRBV5-1 to TRBJ2-1, with 7 bases identical to TRBD1. The CDR3 spans 14 residues. Germline V gene lookup returns CDR1 SGHRS and CDR2 YFSETQ. V gave up 1 base and J gave up 6 bases; unmatched junction bases: 4. In DNA, the CDR3 is TGCGCCAGCAGCTTGACAGGGGCCTCCAATGAGCAGTTCTTC. It translates to CASSLTGASNEQFF.

V and J are TRBV7-9 and TRBJ2-7; D is possibly TRBD1 (5 bases). CDR3 length: 12 amino acids. V was trimmed by 4 bases and J by 4 bases, leaving 8 bases between them. The germline V gene has CDR1 SEHNR and CDR2 FQNEAQ (reference sequence). DNA for the CDR3: TGTGCCAGCAGCTCCCAGGGTTACGAGCAGTACTTC. Translation gives CASSSQGYEQYF.

The chain is built from TRBV4-2 and TRBJ2-3, with 8 nucleotides matching TRBD1. The V segment lost 0 bases and the J segment 2 bases; nucleotides outside the gene matches: 7. Germline V gene sequence: CDR1 LGHNA, CDR2 YNFKEQ. The CDR3 spans 17 residues. CDR3 nucleotides: TGTGCCAGCAGCCAAGACCTTCGGACAGGGATCACAGATACGCAGTATTTT. It codes for CASSQDLRTGITDTQYF.

The chain links TRBV19 to TRBJ1-4, with D possibly being TRBD1 (5 bases). The CDR3 runs 15 residues. The germline V and J ends were trimmed by 6 bases and 8 bases, with 19 bases remaining between them. The germline V gene encodes CDR1 LNHDA and CDR2 SQIVND (reference sequence). The CDR3: CASRKSGLGGEKLFF. The CDR3 nucleotides are TGTGCCAGTAGGAAATCAGGGTTGGGCGGCGAAAAACTGTTTTTT.

The V call is TRBV7-2, the J call TRBJ2-6; 7 bases line up with TRBD1. The germline V gene has CDR1 SGHTA and CDR2 FQGNSA. Trimming removed 6 bases from V and 4 bases from J; junction bases left unmatched: 6. This CDR3 comprises 15 residues. CDR3 nucleotides: TGTGCCAGCAGTTTAACAGGGGCCGGGGCCAACGTCCTGACTTTC. Translating gives CASSLTGAGANVLTF.